These T cell receptor beta chains were read from a single sample in a study of CD4 T cells in relation to SARS-CoV-2 and coronaviruses. Data came from immunoSEQ multiplex PCR; TCRdb stores just in-frame clones and leaves some out. The table shows tens of thousands of clones, with about 80% occurring only once. Which antigens these TCRs recognize remains unknown. The material sequenced was CD4+ T cells from PBMCs, cultured in vitro. These receptor sequences come from a human donor in good health. The CDR3 runs from the conserved cysteine through the conserved F or W. A D gene is named only where the DNA matches it firmly. The listing skips clone size in some rows; elsewhere it reads once, few, many or a size class.

TRBJ2-1 | . | TRBV28 | . | CASSAHNEQFF | TGTGCCAGCAGTGCCCACAATGAGCAGTTCTTC
TRBJ2-2 | . | TRBV21-1 | . | CASSSRDRPKGTGELFF | TGTGCCAGCAGCAGCCGTGACAGGCCTAAGGGCACCGGGGAGCTGTTTTTT
TRBJ1-4 | . | TRBV18 | . | CASSPYHSEKLFF | TGTGCCAGCTCACCGTATCATAGTGAAAAACTGTTTTTT
TRBJ2-1 | . | TRBV10-1 | . | CASSDPGSYNEQFF | TGCGCCAGCAGTGACCCAGGGAGTTACAATGAGCAGTTCTTC
TRBJ1-1 | . | TRBV7-8 | . | CASSLGMSTEAFF | TGTGCCAGCAGCTTAGGTATGAGCACTGAAGCTTTCTTT
TRBJ1-1 | . | TRBV3-1/TRBV3-2 | few | CASSQERGTAFF | TGTGCCAGCAGCCAAGAACGGGGAACGGCTTTCTTT
TRBJ1-1 | . | TRBV6-2/TRBV6-3 | . | CASSLDPGGNTEAFF | TGTGCCAGCAGTTTAGATCCCGGAGGGAACACTGAAGCTTTCTTT
TRBJ2-5 | TRBD1 | TRBV4-1 | once | CASSPGQLAETQYF | TGCGCCAGCAGCCCGGGACAGCTCGCGGAGACCCAGTACTTC
TRBJ2-1 | TRBD2 | TRBV6-2/TRBV6-3 | few | CASSYPSRAGGTPYNEQFF | TGTGCCAGCAGTTACCCCTCTAGGGCGGGGGGCACCCCTTACAATGAGCAGTTCTTC
TRBJ2-7 | . | TRBV25-1 | . | CASSQSYEQYF | TGTGCCAGCAGTCAAAGTTACGAGCAGTACTTC
TRBJ2-5 | TRBD2 | TRBV5-1 | . | CASSLLAARSGETQYF | TGCGCCAGCAGCTTGCTAGCGGCTAGAAGCGGGGAGACCCAGTACTTC
TRBJ1-5 | . | TRBV29-1 | . | CSVGMGPGQPQHF | TGCAGCGTTGGGATGGGGCCAGGTCAGCCCCAGCATTTT
TRBJ2-2 | TRBD1 | TRBV7-2 | . | CASSGRGLNTGELFF | TGTGCCAGCTCAGGCAGGGGGCTAAACACCGGGGAGCTGTTTTTT
TRBJ2-5 | . | TRBV7-8 | . | CASSLAIAQETQYF | TGTGCCAGCAGCTTAGCCATAGCTCAAGAGACCCAGTACTTC
TRBJ2-7 | . | TRBV9 | . | CASSQAGGTGVNEQYF | TGTGCCAGCAGCCAGGCGGGGGGGACAGGGGTGAACGAGCAGTACTTC
TRBJ2-4 | . | TRBV19 | . | CASSGLAKNIQYF | TGTGCCTCCAGTGGACTAGCCAAAAACATTCAGTACTTC
TRBJ1-2 | . | TRBV28 | . | CASSFAGRGYTF | TGTGCCAGCAGTTTTGCGGGTCGGGGCTACACCTTC
TRBJ2-5 | TRBD2 | TRBV18 | . | CASSPRPSGGNKETQYF | TGTGCCAGCTCACCCCGCCCTAGCGGGGGAAATAAAGAGACCCAGTACTTC
TRBJ1-5 | TRBD1 | TRBV7-2 | . | CASSSTGGREPQHF | TGTGCCAGCAGCTCCACAGGGGGCAGGGAGCCCCAGCATTTT
TRBJ2-3 | . | TRBV19 | . | CASSIGPTGDTQYF | TGTGCCAGTAGTATTGGCCCCACCGGGGATACGCAGTATTTT
TRBJ2-3 | . | TRBV7-9 | few | CASSLVTSVDTQYF | TGTGCCAGCAGCTTAGTAACTAGTGTCGATACGCAGTATTTT
TRBJ1-5 | . | TRBV2 | . | CASSRWGTLSNQPQHF | TGTGCCAGCAGCAGGTGGGGGACACTTAGCAATCAGCCCCAGCATTTT
TRBJ2-1 | TRBD1 | TRBV29-1 | . | CSGTGYNEQFF | TGCAGCGGGACAGGGTACAATGAGCAGTTCTTC
TRBJ2-1 | TRBD2 | TRBV19 | few | CASRRTSGDYNEQFF | TGTGCCAGTAGGCGGACTAGCGGGGACTACAATGAGCAGTTCTTC
TRBJ1-2 | TRBD1 | TRBV11-3 | . | CASSLGTGDYTF | TGTGCCAGCAGCTTAGGGACAGGGGACTACACCTTC
TRBJ2-4 | TRBD1 | TRBV5-1 | . | CASSLEGTGRNIQYF | TGCGCCAGCAGCTTGGAGGGGACAGGGAGGAACATTCAGTACTTC
TRBJ2-5 | . | TRBV5-4 | . | CASSLFGIGKTQYF | TGTGCCAGCAGCTTGTTTGGAATTGGAAAGACCCAGTACTTC
TRBJ2-5 | . | TRBV7-2 | . | CASRLGGDRQETQYF | TGTGCCAGCAGATTGGGGGGAGACAGGCAAGAGACCCAGTACTTC
TRBJ1-1 | . | TRBV20-1 | . | CSAGGGLNTEAFF | TGCAGTGCTGGTGGGGGACTGAACACTGAAGCTTTCTTT
TRBJ2-5 | . | TRBV2 | . | CASRERLVSLETQYF | TGTGCCAGCAGAGAACGACTAGTGAGTCTCGAGACCCAGTACTTC
TRBJ2-7 | TRBD2 | TRBV7-2 | . | CASRRKVQRGSHEQYF | TGTGCCAGCAGACGAAAGGTCCAGCGGGGGTCTCACGAGCAGTACTTC
TRBJ1-2 | TRBD1 | TRBV10-3 | . | CAIRETGAQGYTF | TGTGCCATCAGAGAGACAGGGGCGCAGGGCTACACCTTC
TRBJ2-4 | TRBD2 | TRBV6-1 | . | CASRGGLAGNIQYF | TGTGCCAGCAGGGGGGGACTAGCCGGAAACATTCAGTACTTC
TRBJ2-1 | TRBD2 | TRBV6-2/TRBV6-3 | . | CASSYPLGLAGQNEQFF | TGTGCCAGCAGTTACCCTTTAGGACTAGCGGGGCAAAATGAGCAGTTCTTC
TRBJ2-7 | . | TRBV21-1 | . | CATPAKGQGPIPYEQYF | TGTGCCACCCCGGCCAAAGGACAGGGCCCCATCCCCTACGAGCAGTACTTC
TRBJ1-1 | . | TRBV11-2 | . | CASSSQQGTEAFF | TGTGCCAGCAGCTCCCAACAGGGTACTGAAGCTTTCTTT
TRBJ1-1 | TRBD1 | TRBV5-1 | few | CASSLRQGGTEAFF | TGCGCCAGCAGCCTTAGACAGGGGGGAACTGAAGCTTTCTTT
TRBJ2-5 | TRBD1 | TRBV3-1/TRBV3-2 | . | CASSQARGDRGEETQYF | TGTGCCAGCAGCCAAGCCAGAGGGGACAGGGGGGAAGAGACCCAGTACTTC
TRBJ1-2 | TRBD1 | TRBV5-1 | few | CASSLEGANGYTF | TGCGCCAGCAGCTTGGAGGGGGCGAATGGCTACACCTTC
TRBJ2-7 | TRBD1 | TRBV6-2/TRBV6-3 | once | CASSQPGQRRYEQYF | TGTGCCAGCAGTCAACCGGGACAGAGGCGGTACGAGCAGTACTTC
TRBJ2-5 | TRBD1 | TRBV5-1 | . | CASSRTGGNEETQYF | TGCGCCAGCAGCCGAACAGGGGGCAATGAGGAGACCCAGTACTTC
TRBJ1-6 | . | TRBV4-2 | few | CASKGDSPLHF | TGTGCCAGCAAGGGGGATTCACCCCTCCACTTT
TRBJ2-5 | TRBD2 | TRBV9 | . | CASSGTSGLGETQYF | TGTGCCAGCAGCGGGACTAGCGGGCTTGGGGAGACCCAGTACTTC
TRBJ1-2 | TRBD1 | TRBV19 | . | CASSPQGAYGYTF | TGTGCCAGTAGTCCACAGGGGGCCTATGGCTACACCTTC
TRBJ2-7 | TRBD2 | TRBV4-2 | . | CASSQDLAGVEQYF | TGTGCCAGCAGCCAAGATTTAGCGGGAGTCGAGCAGTACTTC
TRBJ2-1 | . | TRBV7-2 | . | CASSADHEQFF | TGTGCCAGCAGCGCAGACCATGAGCAGTTCTTC
TRBJ1-5 | TRBD1 | TRBV6-6 | . | CASSPGTGDFQPQHF | TGTGCCAGCAGCCCCGGGACAGGGGACTTTCAGCCCCAGCATTTT
TRBJ2-2 | . | TRBV5-1 | few | CASSLEASMAGELFF | TGCGCCAGCAGCTTGGAGGCTAGTATGGCCGGGGAGCTGTTTTTT
TRBJ1-3 | . | TRBV4-1 | . | CASSQDASFSGNTIYF | TGCGCCAGCAGCCAAGATGCATCCTTCTCTGGAAACACCATATATTTT
TRBJ1-1 | TRBD1 | TRBV28 | few | CASSSPMGQRGEAFF | TGTGCCAGCAGTTCTCCAATGGGACAGAGGGGGGAAGCTTTCTTT